The entry that follows covers one T cell receptor beta chain sequence. Antigen: not known. Focal radiation was given together with CTLA-4 blockade (ipilimumab) to patients with chemo-refractory metastatic non-small-cell lung cancer. This sample stems from a study of radiotherapy plus CTLA-4 blockade in lung cancer. General study results and limits: In blood, early T cell clone dynamics reportedly predicted response best, together with interferon-beta.

The V gene's germline CDR1 is WNHNN and CDR2 SYGVQD (reference sequence). Trimming pared 6 bases from V and 4 bases from J, leaving 10 bases between. The CDR3 consists of 13 residues. TCRdb keeps only in-frame clones here, not all; method: immunoSEQ multiplex PCR. Of about 93,000 clones listed, 88% were seen once; the top ten hold 4.5% to 6%. The TCR comes from a human donor with non-small cell lung cancer that progressed on radiotherapy plus ipilimumab. V gene TRBV10-1 combines with J gene TRBJ1-5; D unresolved. The starting material was peripheral blood, obtained from a patient treated with radiotherapy plus ipilimumab. The CDR3 loop reads CASRTESNQPQHF. CDR3 sequence (DNA): TGCGCCAGCAGGACGGAATCAAATCAGCCCCAGCATTTT.